This TCR beta chain was sequenced for a study of T-cell memory formation after mild COVID-19. On the study more broadly: For the most part, TCR clusters were specific to one donor. Study-level findings and limits: Contracting CD4+ clones lay largely in CM and EM, with CD8+ ones residing in EMRA. Memory sampled before infection contained some responding clones, suggesting cross-reactive memory joined. Clones shrinking between day 15 and 85 showed a balanced CD4/CD8 split, and those that grew later tilted toward CD4+.

This clonotype was recorded at least ten times. The antigen remains undetermined. This CDR3 has 16 residues. V trimming: 3 bases; J trimming: 4 bases; junction bases outside the gene matches: 7. CDR1 is SEHNR, CDR2 FQNEAQ, per germline (reference sequence). TCRdb reanalysed the 5' RACE reads using MiXCR and keeps one entry per CDR3 protein. The top ten hold around a fifth of the sample, which has approximately 290,000 distinct CDR3 sequences, 8% to 10% seen once. This receptor was obtained from a man younger than 30 who had mild COVID-19 (a few samples of this study predate the infection). Cell type and time point are not known. The sample comprised PBMCs or a T cell subset sorted from them (not recorded which). The V gene is TRBV7-9, the J gene TRBJ2-4, with 9 bases lining up with TRBD2. Here the CDR3 reads CASSLWLAGSKNIQYF. DNA for the CDR3: TGTGCCAGCAGCTTGTGGCTAGCGGGGTCGAAAAACATTCAGTACTTC.